The clone carrying this T cell receptor beta chain was detected only a few times. What it binds is unknown. CDR1 SGDLS and CDR2 YYNGEE come from the germline V gene. V was cut by 0 bases and J by 2 bases, with 9 bases left in between. CDR3 length: 16 amino acids. The data are from a study of T cells after yellow fever vaccination. TCRdb passed the 5' RACE reads through MiXCR, listing each CDR3 protein once. The data show under 550,000 distinct CDR3 sequences, 21% seen once. The study, taken as a whole, reports: Post-booster samples contained most primary-vaccination clones (just under 98% CD4, less than 90% CD8).

The V gene is TRBV9, the J gene TRBJ1-6; D unresolved. Sample: PBMCs, taken roughly 20 days after the first yellow fever vaccination. This TCR was recovered from a man between 18 and 29 years old who received the YFV17D yellow fever vaccine. CDR3 in amino acids: CASSVGGSTYNSPLHF. The DNA for the CDR3 is TGTGCCAGCAGCGTAGGCGGCAGCACCTATAATTCACCCCTCCACTTT.